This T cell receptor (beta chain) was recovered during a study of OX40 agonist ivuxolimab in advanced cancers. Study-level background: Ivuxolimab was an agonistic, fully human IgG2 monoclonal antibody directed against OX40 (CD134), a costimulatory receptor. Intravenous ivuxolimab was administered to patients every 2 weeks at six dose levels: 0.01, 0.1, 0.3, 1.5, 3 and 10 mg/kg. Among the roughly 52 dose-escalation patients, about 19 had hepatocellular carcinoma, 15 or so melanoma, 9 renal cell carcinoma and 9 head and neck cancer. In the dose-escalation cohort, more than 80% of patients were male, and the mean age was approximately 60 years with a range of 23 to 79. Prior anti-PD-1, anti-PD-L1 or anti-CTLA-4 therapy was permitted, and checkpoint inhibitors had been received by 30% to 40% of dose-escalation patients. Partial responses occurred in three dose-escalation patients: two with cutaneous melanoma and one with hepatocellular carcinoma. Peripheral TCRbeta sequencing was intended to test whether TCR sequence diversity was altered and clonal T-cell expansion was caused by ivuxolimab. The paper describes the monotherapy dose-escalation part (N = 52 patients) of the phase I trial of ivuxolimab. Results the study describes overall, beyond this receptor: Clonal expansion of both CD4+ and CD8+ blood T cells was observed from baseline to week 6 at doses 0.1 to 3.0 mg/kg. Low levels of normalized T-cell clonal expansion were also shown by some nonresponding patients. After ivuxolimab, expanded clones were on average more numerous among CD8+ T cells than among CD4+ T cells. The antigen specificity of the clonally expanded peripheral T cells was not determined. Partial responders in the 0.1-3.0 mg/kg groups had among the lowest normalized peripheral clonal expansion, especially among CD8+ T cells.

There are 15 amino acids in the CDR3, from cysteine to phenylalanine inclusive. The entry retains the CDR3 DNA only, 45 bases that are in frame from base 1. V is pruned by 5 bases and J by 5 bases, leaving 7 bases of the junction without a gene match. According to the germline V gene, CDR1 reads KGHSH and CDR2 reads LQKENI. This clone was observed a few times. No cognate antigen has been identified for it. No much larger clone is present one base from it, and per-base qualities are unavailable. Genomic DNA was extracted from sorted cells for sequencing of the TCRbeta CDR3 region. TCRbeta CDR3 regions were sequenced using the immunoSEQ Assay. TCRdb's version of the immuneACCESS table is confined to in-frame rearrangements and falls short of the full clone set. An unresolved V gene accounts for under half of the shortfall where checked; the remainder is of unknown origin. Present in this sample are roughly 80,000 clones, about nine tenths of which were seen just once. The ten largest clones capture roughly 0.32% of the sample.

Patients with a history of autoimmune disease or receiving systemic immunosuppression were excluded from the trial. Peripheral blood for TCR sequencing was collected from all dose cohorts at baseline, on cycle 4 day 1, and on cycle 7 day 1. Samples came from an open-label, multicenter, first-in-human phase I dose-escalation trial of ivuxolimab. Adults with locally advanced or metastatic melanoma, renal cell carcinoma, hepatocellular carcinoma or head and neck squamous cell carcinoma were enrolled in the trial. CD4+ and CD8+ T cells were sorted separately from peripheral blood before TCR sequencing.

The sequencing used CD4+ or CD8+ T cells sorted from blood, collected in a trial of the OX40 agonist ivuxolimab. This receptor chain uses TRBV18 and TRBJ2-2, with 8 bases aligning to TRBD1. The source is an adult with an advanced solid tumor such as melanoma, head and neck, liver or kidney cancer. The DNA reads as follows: TGTGCCAGCTCATACGGACAGGGCGAGACCGGGGAGCTGTTTTTT. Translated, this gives CASSYGQGETGELFF.